This TCR beta chain was retrieved from a study of cytomegalovirus exposure and HLA in healthy donors. Overall study results and limits: The authors later linked a missense DCLRE1C variant to TCR beta V- and J-gene trimming. A cluster of highly shared sequence variants was likely a sequencing artifact. Analyzed later, association rates of TCRs varied across HLA loci, with DRB1 most and HLA-C fewest. CMV serostatus stood as the only immune exposure information on hand.

Germline lookup yields CDR1 SGHDN and CDR2 FVKESK. This CDR3 has 14 amino acids. Trimming at V came to 2 bases and at J to 4 bases, leaving 2 bases not matched to a gene. Use of 60 Vbeta and 13 Jbeta primers characterized the PCR. Produced via immunoSEQ multiplex PCR; TCRdb's table is partial and in-frame only. This sample has about 140,000 clones, with around four fifths found just once. This clone was found a few times. Its antigen is as yet unknown. The clonotype was recovered from a man aged 25 to 45 in good health and CMV-seronegative. The chain uses TRBV14 and TRBJ1-2, with 9 bases fitting TRBD1. The specimen sequenced was PBMCs. The DNA for the CDR3 is TGTGCCAGCAGCCAATGGACAGGGGCCTATGGCTACACCTTC. Amino acids: CASSQWTGAYGYTF. The whole variable domain, remainder taken from reference TRBV14 and TRBJ1-2, is EAGVTQFPSHSVIEKGQTVTLRCDPISGHDNLYWYRRVMGKEIKFLLHFVKESKQDESGMPNNRFLAERTGGTYSTLKVQPAELEDSGVYFCASSQWTGAYGYTFGSGTRLTVV.